In this sample, the clone carrying this T cell receptor (beta chain) turned up a few times. This CDR3 is built from 15 residues. With 5 bases removed from V and 3 bases from J, the gap between germline ends came to 14 bases. CDR1 LNHNV and CDR2 YYDKDF come from the germline V gene (reference sequence). These data originate in a study of T cells after yellow fever vaccination. TCRdb re-derived calls from the 5' RACE reads in MiXCR, one entry per CDR3 protein. The table lists roughly 330,000 distinct CDR3 sequences, about 6.6% of them singletons. This chain connects TRBV15 to TRBJ2-1; D may be TRBD1 (6 bases). This sample comprised PBMCs, obtained about 49 days after the first yellow fever vaccination. The TCR originated in a young man who received the YFV17D yellow fever vaccine. The CDR3 DNA follows: TGTGCCACCAGCCTATACCACAGGGTCTACAATGAGCAGTTCTTC. Protein product: CATSLYHRVYNEQFF.